Here is one T cell receptor beta chain with its context. The data stem from a study of T cells in localized non-small cell lung cancer. The germline CDR1 and CDR2 sequences are SGHTA and FQGTGA. Unmatched junction bases numbered 6, after V lost 2 bases and J lost 5 bases. The CDR3 runs 15 residues. Clones were sequenced by immunoSEQ multiplex PCR, and TCRdb holds only the in-frame ones, with some missing. The sample carries approximately 12,000 clones, approximately 81% recorded once. Sequencing used peripheral blood, obtained before any cancer treatment. The rearrangement uses TRBV7-3 and TRBJ2-1; 7 bases agree with TRBD2. This sequence originates from a male donor aged 60 or over with stage I lung adenocarcinoma. CDR3 sequence reads: CASSLQAGSDNEQFF. CDR3 bases: TGTGCCAGCAGCTTACAAGCGGGGTCCGACAATGAGCAGTTCTTC.